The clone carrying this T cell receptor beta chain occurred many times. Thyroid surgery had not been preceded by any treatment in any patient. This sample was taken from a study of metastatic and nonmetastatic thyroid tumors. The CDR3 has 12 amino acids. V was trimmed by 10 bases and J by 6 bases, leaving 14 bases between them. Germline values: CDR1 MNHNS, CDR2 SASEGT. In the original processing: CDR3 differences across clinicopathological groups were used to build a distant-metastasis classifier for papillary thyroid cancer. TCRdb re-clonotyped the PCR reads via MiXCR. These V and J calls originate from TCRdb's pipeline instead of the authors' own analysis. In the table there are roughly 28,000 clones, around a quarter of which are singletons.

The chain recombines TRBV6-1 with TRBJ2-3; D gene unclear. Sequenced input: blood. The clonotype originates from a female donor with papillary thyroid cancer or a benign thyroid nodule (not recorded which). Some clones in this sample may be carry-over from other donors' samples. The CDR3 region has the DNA TGTGCCACCGATTCGACCGCGGATACGCAGTATTTT. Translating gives CATDSTADTQYF.